This is a list of T cell receptor beta chains from one sample in a study of T cell responses to AZD1222 COVID-19 vaccine. Data came from immunoSEQ multiplex PCR; TCRdb stores just in-frame clones and leaves some out. The repertoire includes roughly 110,000 clones, about 86% of them detected once, and 9.4% sits in the top ten. The material sequenced was peripheral blood, taken on day 0 of AZD1222 vaccination. Receptor source: an adult in good health. Each CDR3 is given without its conserved first and last residue. The order of the fields is J gene, V gene, CDR3 protein.

J gene: TRBJ2-2
V gene: TRBV6-2/TRBV6-3
CDR3 protein: ASSYSRAGNGELF

J gene: TRBJ2-2
V gene: TRBV7-2
CDR3 protein: ASSLQGAPGELF

J gene: TRBJ2-7
V gene: TRBV2
CDR3 protein: ASSRPGQGEQY

J gene: TRBJ1-3
V gene: TRBV6-1
CDR3 protein: ASSDGAGNTIY

J gene: TRBJ1-4
V gene: TRBV30
CDR3 protein: AWSGGRGEKLF

J gene: TRBJ1-2
V gene: TRBV16
CDR3 protein: ASSQSGRGDYGYT

J gene: TRBJ1-2
V gene: TRBV2
CDR3 protein: ASLEYMNYGYT

J gene: TRBJ2-1
V gene: TRBV5-1
CDR3 protein: ASNERTSGNEQF

J gene: TRBJ1-5
V gene: TRBV5-8
CDR3 protein: ASSLVAARSNQPQH

J gene: TRBJ1-3
V gene: TRBV6-5
CDR3 protein: ASRDPFGNTIY

J gene: TRBJ2-1
V gene: TRBV3-1/TRBV3-2
CDR3 protein: ASSDGAVSYNEQF

J gene: TRBJ2-7
V gene: TRBV12-3/TRBV12-4
CDR3 protein: ASSLNYEQY

J gene: TRBJ2-1
V gene: TRBV2
CDR3 protein: ASGSLAGEPNEQF

J gene: TRBJ1-2
V gene: TRBV28
CDR3 protein: ASSFLGQGWDYGYT

J gene: TRBJ2-2
V gene: TRBV7-2
CDR3 protein: ASSFESGGTGELF

J gene: TRBJ2-3
V gene: TRBV13
CDR3 protein: ASSLSPGTASTDTQY

J gene: TRBJ2-3
V gene: TRBV28
CDR3 protein: ASSPFAYSTDTQY

J gene: TRBJ2-3
V gene: TRBV6-2/TRBV6-3
CDR3 protein: ASSLDREADTQY

J gene: TRBJ1-2
V gene: TRBV4-1
CDR3 protein: ASSQDPPGYYGYT

J gene: TRBJ2-2
V gene: TRBV24-1
CDR3 protein: ATSIDNTGELF

J gene: TRBJ2-3
V gene: TRBV27
CDR3 protein: ASSWGAKDTQY

J gene: TRBJ2-4
V gene: TRBV28
CDR3 protein: ASSWVGAGRAKNIQY

J gene: TRBJ2-7
V gene: TRBV4-3
CDR3 protein: ASSRQLVGGPEQY

J gene: TRBJ2-4
V gene: TRBV19
CDR3 protein: ASRPGPVRRAKNIQY

J gene: TRBJ1-1
V gene: TRBV6-5
CDR3 protein: ASSYSRQLDTEAF

J gene: TRBJ1-6
V gene: TRBV12-3/TRBV12-4
CDR3 protein: ASSLATDSPLH

J gene: TRBJ1-2
V gene: TRBV4-2
CDR3 protein: ASSQDAGAGDYGYT

J gene: TRBJ2-2
V gene: TRBV7-2
CDR3 protein: ASSLAGTVNTGELF

J gene: TRBJ2-1
V gene: TRBV5-1
CDR3 protein: ASSLYVRTSKKGVAF

J gene: TRBJ2-1
V gene: TRBV7-9
CDR3 protein: ASTPRGGPSNEQF

J gene: TRBJ2-7
V gene: TRBV7-2
CDR3 protein: ASSLRVAGETGEQY

J gene: TRBJ1-1
V gene: TRBV7-2
CDR3 protein: ASSFGTVNTEAF

J gene: TRBJ1-6
V gene: TRBV4-1
CDR3 protein: ASSQVVIGRGGNSPLH

J gene: TRBJ1-3
V gene: TRBV11-2
CDR3 protein: ASSFRGLAGNTIY

J gene: TRBJ2-1
V gene: TRBV7-3
CDR3 protein: ASSSPGSGSYNEQF

J gene: TRBJ2-5
V gene: TRBV6-2/TRBV6-3
CDR3 protein: ASGFKETQY

J gene: TRBJ1-3
V gene: TRBV29-1
CDR3 protein: SVVVSGNTIY

J gene: TRBJ1-5
V gene: TRBV28
CDR3 protein: ASSWVGVGNQPQH

J gene: TRBJ2-7
V gene: TRBV7-2
CDR3 protein: ASSPTSGSYEQY